A selection of T cell receptor beta chains follows, all from one sample in a study of blood T cell repertoires in COVID-19. Data came from immunoSEQ multiplex PCR; TCRdb stores just in-frame clones and leaves some out. The sample lists about 240,000 clones; over 80% were seen once. Sequenced input: peripheral blood. The receptors originated from a man younger than 45 who had recovered from COVID-19. Both conserved end residues are part of each CDR3. Fields, in order: J gene, V gene, clone size, D gene, CDR3 DNA, CDR3 protein. The D gene is left open where the match is weak. Not every row has a clone size; where given, it reads once, few, many or a size class.

J: TRBJ1-3; V: TRBV10-3; size: .; D: TRBD1; DNA: TGTGCCATCAACGGACAGGGGGACGGAGGCACCATATATTTT; CDR3: CAINGQGDGGTIYF
J: TRBJ2-1; V: TRBV19; size: .; D: TRBD1; DNA: TGTGCCAGTAGTATAGATCTATGGGGACAGGGGTCCTACAATGAGCAGTTCTTC; CDR3: CASSIDLWGQGSYNEQFF
J: TRBJ2-2; V: TRBV14; size: once; D: .; DNA: TGTGCCAGCAGCCAAGCAGGGGTCTTGCGTAGAAACACCGGGGAGCTGTTTTTT; CDR3: CASSQAGVLRRNTGELFF
J: TRBJ2-5; V: TRBV7-6; size: .; D: TRBD2; DNA: TGTGCCAGCAGCTTAGATCCCAGGACTAGCGGGGGTGCTGAGACCCAGTACTTC; CDR3: CASSLDPRTSGGAETQYF
J: TRBJ2-2; V: TRBV5-5; size: .; D: .; DNA: TGTGCCAGCAGCTTTGGTCAGGGCACCGGGGAGCTGTTTTTT; CDR3: CASSFGQGTGELFF
J: TRBJ2-5; V: TRBV18; size: .; D: TRBD2; DNA: TGTGCCAGCTCACCAGGGACTAGCGGGGGGCAAGAGACCCAGTACTTC; CDR3: CASSPGTSGGQETQYF
J: TRBJ1-1; V: TRBV7-2; size: .; D: .; DNA: TGTGCCAGCAGCTTAGCTGCAGGGTTGAACACTGAAGCTTTCTTT; CDR3: CASSLAAGLNTEAFF
J: TRBJ2-3; V: TRBV14; size: .; D: .; DNA: TGTGCCAGCAGCCAAGATTTGGGCAGGGCCCTCACAGATACGCAGTATTTT; CDR3: CASSQDLGRALTDTQYF
J: TRBJ2-3; V: TRBV5-1; size: .; D: TRBD2; DNA: TGCGCCAGCAGCTTGGCTGCGGGGGGATTCACAGATACGCAGTATTTT; CDR3: CASSLAAGGFTDTQYF
J: TRBJ2-7; V: TRBV2; size: .; D: TRBD1; DNA: TGTGCCAGCCAAGACCGGGACAGAGGTTACGAGCAGTACTTC; CDR3: CASQDRDRGYEQYF
J: TRBJ2-3; V: TRBV5-1; size: .; D: .; DNA: TGCGCCAGCAGCCCCTCTAGATCGGATACGCAGTATTTT; CDR3: CASSPSRSDTQYF
J: TRBJ2-2; V: TRBV19; size: .; D: .; DNA: TGTGCCAGTAGTTTTAGGGGCGTTTACACCGGGGAGCTGTTTTTT; CDR3: CASSFRGVYTGELFF
J: TRBJ2-7; V: TRBV5-1; size: .; D: .; DNA: TGCGCCAGCAGCCGGGAGATACCTATTTCCGAGCAGTACTTC; CDR3: CASSREIPISEQYF
J: TRBJ1-2; V: TRBV6-5; size: .; D: TRBD1; DNA: TGTGCCAGCAGTCAACGGACAGGCGGCTACACCTTC; CDR3: CASSQRTGGYTF
J: TRBJ2-3; V: TRBV7-8; size: .; D: .; DNA: TGTGCCAGCAGCTTAGTGACTGGGACAGATACGCAGTATTTT; CDR3: CASSLVTGTDTQYF
J: TRBJ2-1; V: TRBV24-1; size: .; D: TRBD1; DNA: TGTGCCACCAGTGAGTCAGGGGGTAATGTTGAGCAGTTCTTC; CDR3: CATSESGGNVEQFF
J: TRBJ1-5; V: TRBV11-3; size: .; D: TRBD1; DNA: TGTGCCAGCAGCTCCGAGCCGGGACAGTGGGGTCAGCCCCAGCATTTT; CDR3: CASSSEPGQWGQPQHF
J: TRBJ1-4; V: TRBV28; size: .; D: .; DNA: TGTGCCAGCAGTTTAGTTCAGGGCTTAAATGAAAAACTGTTTTTT; CDR3: CASSLVQGLNEKLFF
J: TRBJ2-3; V: TRBV10-3; size: .; D: .; DNA: TGTGCCATTAAGACTCCGGGAGATACGCAGTATTTT; CDR3: CAIKTPGDTQYF
J: TRBJ2-2; V: TRBV18; size: .; D: TRBD1; DNA: TGTGCCAGCTCAACAACAGGGGGCGCGACCGGGGAGCTGTTTTTT; CDR3: CASSTTGGATGELFF
J: TRBJ1-4; V: TRBV19; size: .; D: .; DNA: TGTGCCAGTAGTACACAGGTGAATAATGAAAAACTGTTTTTT; CDR3: CASSTQVNNEKLFF
J: TRBJ1-5; V: TRBV27; size: .; D: .; DNA: TGTGCCAGCAGTTTCGTAGATCAGCCCCAGCATTTT; CDR3: CASSFVDQPQHF
J: TRBJ1-1; V: TRBV29-1; size: .; D: .; DNA: TGCAGCGTACCAGACAAACCTGAAGCTTTCTTT; CDR3: CSVPDKPEAFF
J: TRBJ2-4; V: TRBV19; size: .; D: .; DNA: TGTGCCAGTAGTATCCGATCAGGTATACTAGCCAAAAACATTCAGTACTTC; CDR3: CASSIRSGILAKNIQYF
J: TRBJ1-2; V: TRBV6-5; size: once; D: TRBD1; DNA: TGTGCCAGCAGTTACGGACAGGATAACTATGGCTACACCTTC; CDR3: CASSYGQDNYGYTF
J: TRBJ2-3; V: TRBV14; size: .; D: .; DNA: TGTGCCAGCAGCCCTTTCTCGGGGATTTCCACAGATACGCAGTATTTT; CDR3: CASSPFSGISTDTQYF
J: TRBJ2-5; V: TRBV7-6; size: .; D: .; DNA: TGTGCCAGCAGCTTAGGTCCAGGGAAAGAGACCCAGTACTTC; CDR3: CASSLGPGKETQYF
J: TRBJ1-3; V: TRBV4-2; size: .; D: .; DNA: TGTGCCAGCAGCCAAGATCCCGTGAGAGGTGGAAACACCATATATTTT; CDR3: CASSQDPVRGGNTIYF
J: TRBJ1-2; V: TRBV5-1; size: .; D: .; DNA: TGCGCCAGCACCGGGACTGCAGCTAACTATGGCTACACCTTC; CDR3: CASTGTAANYGYTF
J: TRBJ2-5; V: TRBV3-1/TRBV3-2; size: .; D: TRBD2; DNA: TGTGCCAGCAGCAGACTAGCGGGGACGGAGACCCAGTACTTC; CDR3: CASSRLAGTETQYF
J: TRBJ2-2; V: TRBV9; size: .; D: .; DNA: TGTGCCAGCAGCGTCCCCGGGGGGCAGGGCGGCACCGGGGAGCTGTTTTTT; CDR3: CASSVPGGQGGTGELFF
J: TRBJ2-3; V: TRBV5-4; size: .; D: .; DNA: TGTGCCAGCAGACCGGCGGGGAGCACAGATACGCAGTATTTT; CDR3: CASRPAGSTDTQYF
J: TRBJ2-7; V: TRBV7-6; size: .; D: .; DNA: TGTGCCAGCAGCTTAGTGCTACGAGGCGACGAGCAGTACTTC; CDR3: CASSLVLRGDEQYF
J: TRBJ2-1; V: TRBV12-3/TRBV12-4; size: .; D: TRBD1; DNA: TGTGCCAGTACAGGGGACAATGAGCAGTTCTTC; CDR3: CASTGDNEQFF
J: TRBJ1-4; V: TRBV10-1; size: .; D: .; DNA: TGCGCCAGCAAACCGGACACCACAACTAATGAAAAACTGTTTTTT; CDR3: CASKPDTTTNEKLFF
J: TRBJ1-2; V: TRBV3-1/TRBV3-2; size: .; D: .; DNA: TGTGCCAGCAGCCAAAGGAGGGCGCATGTCTATGGCTACACCTTC; CDR3: CASSQRRAHVYGYTF
J: TRBJ1-4; V: TRBV19; size: .; D: TRBD1; DNA: TGTGCCAGTAGGGGACAGGTTGAGGAAAAACTGTTTTTT; CDR3: CASRGQVEEKLFF
J: TRBJ1-3; V: TRBV19; size: .; D: .; DNA: TGTGCCAGTAAAGAAAGGACAGCCTCTGGAAACACCATATATTTT; CDR3: CASKERTASGNTIYF
J: TRBJ2-7; V: TRBV7-6; size: .; D: TRBD1; DNA: TGTGCCAGCAGCCCGGGACAGGGAGTCGGCGAGCAGTACTTC; CDR3: CASSPGQGVGEQYF
J: TRBJ1-1; V: TRBV6-5; size: once; D: .; DNA: TGTGCCAGCAGTTACCGGGGGAGGGAAGCTTTCTTT; CDR3: CASSYRGREAFF
J: TRBJ2-3; V: TRBV12-3/TRBV12-4; size: .; D: .; DNA: TGTGCCAGCAGTACTAACACAGATACGCAGTATTTT; CDR3: CASSTNTDTQYF
J: TRBJ1-4; V: TRBV14; size: .; D: .; DNA: TGTGCCAGCAGCAACAGGGTTAATGAAAAACTGTTTTTT; CDR3: CASSNRVNEKLFF
J: TRBJ1-1; V: TRBV2; size: .; D: .; DNA: TGTGCCAGCCCCGTAAGGAGGGGTGAAGCTTTCTTT; CDR3: CASPVRRGEAFF
J: TRBJ1-1; V: TRBV14; size: .; D: .; DNA: TGTGCCAGCAGCCAAGGGCTCCGCCGTGAAGCTTTCTTT; CDR3: CASSQGLRREAFF
J: TRBJ2-7; V: TRBV2; size: .; D: TRBD1; DNA: TGTGCCAGCAGTTTAGACAGGGACACCTACGAGCAGTACTTC; CDR3: CASSLDRDTYEQYF
J: TRBJ1-2; V: TRBV5-1; size: .; D: .; DNA: TGCGCCAGCAGCTTATCCAACAGGGGCTACACCTTC; CDR3: CASSLSNRGYTF
J: TRBJ2-3; V: TRBV6-5; size: .; D: TRBD1; DNA: TGTGCCAGCAGCCCCGGACAGGGAAGCACAGATACGCAGTATTTT; CDR3: CASSPGQGSTDTQYF
J: TRBJ2-7; V: TRBV2; size: .; D: .; DNA: TGTGCCAGCAGTGCGGCCATGGGGCCGGTTGAGCAGTACTTC; CDR3: CASSAAMGPVEQYF
J: TRBJ1-1; V: TRBV18; size: .; D: .; DNA: TGTGCCAGCTCCCGGGGGGTTAACACTGAAGCTTTCTTT; CDR3: CASSRGVNTEAFF
J: TRBJ2-6; V: TRBV10-3; size: .; D: TRBD1; DNA: TGTGCCATCAGTGCTACAGACAGGGGGATCTCTGGGGCCAACGTCCTGACTTTC; CDR3: CAISATDRGISGANVLTF
J: TRBJ2-5; V: TRBV9; size: .; D: .; DNA: TGTGCCAGCAGCGTAAGCCTATCGGAAGAGACCCAGTACTTC; CDR3: CASSVSLSEETQYF
J: TRBJ2-3; V: TRBV28; size: .; D: TRBD1; DNA: TGTGCCAGCAGTTTAGACAGGGGCACAGATACGCAGTATTTT; CDR3: CASSLDRGTDTQYF